This TCR beta chain stems from a study of blood T cell repertoires in COVID-19. About the study: The samples span acute and convalescent COVID-19 from the United States, Italy and Spain. The analysed material was cDNA or gDNA that came from T cells, B-cell-depleted T cells, or PBMCs.

Authors' methods: Using reference gene primer amplification, nucleated cell counts were estimated. Here immunoSEQ multiplex PCR was the method, and the copy in TCRdb shows in-frame clones only, minus some. The D gene and trimming were derived from the DNA, and the V and J assignments and clone size from that table. The sample lists about 140,000 clones, about 86% occurring once. This CDR3 is 16 amino acids long. Trimming took 0 bases from V and 4 from J; bases not matched to a gene: 6. The germline gives CDR1 SGHRS, CDR2 YFSETQ. The sequence came from a woman between 40 and 55 years old with acute or convalescent COVID-19. Sequencing input: peripheral blood. The J gene is TRBJ1-2, the V gene TRBV5-1; 10 bases map to TRBD1. The CDR3 region is CASSLGGTGDPYGYTF. The CDR3 DNA is TGCGCCAGCAGCTTGGGGGGGACAGGGGACCCCTATGGCTACACCTTC.